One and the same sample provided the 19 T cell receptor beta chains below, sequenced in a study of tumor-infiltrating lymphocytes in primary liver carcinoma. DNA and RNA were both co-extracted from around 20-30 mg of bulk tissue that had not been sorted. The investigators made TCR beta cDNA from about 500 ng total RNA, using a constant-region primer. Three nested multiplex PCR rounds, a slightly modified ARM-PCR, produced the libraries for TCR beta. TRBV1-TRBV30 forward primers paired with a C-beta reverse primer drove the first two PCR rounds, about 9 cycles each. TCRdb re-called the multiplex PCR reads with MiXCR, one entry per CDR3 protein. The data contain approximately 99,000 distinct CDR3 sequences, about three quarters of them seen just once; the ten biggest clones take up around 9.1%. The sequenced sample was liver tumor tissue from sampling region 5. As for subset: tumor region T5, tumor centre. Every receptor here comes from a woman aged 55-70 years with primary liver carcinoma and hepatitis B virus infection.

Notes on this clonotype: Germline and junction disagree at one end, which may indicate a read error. The CDR3 region is CTSSLRGAPQVQYF. The CDR3 DNA reads TGTACCAGCAGCTTACGGGGGGCGCCTCAGGTACAGTACTTC. The genes are TRBV5-5 and TRBJ2-7, with D tentatively TRBD2 (7 bases). This CDR3 contains 14 residues. Germline loops: CDR1 SGHKS, CDR2 YYEKEE (reference sequence).

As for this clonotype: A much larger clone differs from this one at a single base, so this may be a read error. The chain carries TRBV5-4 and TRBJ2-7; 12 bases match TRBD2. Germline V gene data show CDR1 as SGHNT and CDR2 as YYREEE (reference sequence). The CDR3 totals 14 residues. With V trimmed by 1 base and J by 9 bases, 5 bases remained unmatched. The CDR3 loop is CASSLRTSGNVQYF. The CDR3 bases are TGTGCCAGCAGCTTGCGGACTAGCGGGAACGTGCAGTACTTC.

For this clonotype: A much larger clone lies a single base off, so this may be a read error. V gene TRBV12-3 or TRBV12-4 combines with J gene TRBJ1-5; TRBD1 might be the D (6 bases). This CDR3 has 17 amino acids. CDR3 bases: TGTGCCAACAGTACTGGGTCGGGGGCGCGGATCCATCAGCCCCAGCATTTT. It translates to CANSTGSGARIHQPQHF.

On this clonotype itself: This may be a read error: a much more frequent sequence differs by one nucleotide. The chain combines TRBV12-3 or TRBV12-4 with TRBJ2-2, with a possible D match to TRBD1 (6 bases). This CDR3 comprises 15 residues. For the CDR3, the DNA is TGTGTCAGCAGTCTCCCCCCGGACAGTACCGGGGAGCTGTTTTTT. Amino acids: CVSSLPPDSTGELFF.

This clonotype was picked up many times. The CDR3, as DNA: TGTGCCAGCAGCTTAGCGGGCAGTCCAGTCTATGGCTACACCTTC. It is translated as CASSLAGSPVYGYTF. This chain joins TRBV7-8 and TRBJ1-2; no reliable D call. Trimming removed 0 bases at V and 4 bases at J, with 12 bases between. CDR3 length: 15 residues. CDR1 and CDR2 from the germline V gene are SGHVS and FQNEAQ.

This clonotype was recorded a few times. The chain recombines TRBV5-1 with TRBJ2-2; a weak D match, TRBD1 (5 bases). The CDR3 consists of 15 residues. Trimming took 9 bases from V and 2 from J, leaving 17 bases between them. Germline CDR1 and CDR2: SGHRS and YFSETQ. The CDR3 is CATGVGAPNTGELFF. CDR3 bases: TGCGCCACCGGTGTAGGGGCCCCAAACACCGGGGAGCTGTTTTTT. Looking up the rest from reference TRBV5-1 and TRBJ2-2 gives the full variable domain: KAGVTQTPRYLIKTRGQQVTLSCSPISGHRSVSWYQQTPGQGLQFLFEYFSETQRNKGNFPGRFSGRQFSNSRSEMNVSTLELGDSALYLCATGVGAPNTGELFFGEGSRLTVL.

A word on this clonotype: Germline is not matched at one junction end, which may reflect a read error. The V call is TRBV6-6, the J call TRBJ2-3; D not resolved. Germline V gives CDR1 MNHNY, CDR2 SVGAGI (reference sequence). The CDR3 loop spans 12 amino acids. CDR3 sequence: CACSLGTDMQYF. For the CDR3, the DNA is TGTGCCTGCAGTTTGGGCACAGATATGCAGTATTTT.

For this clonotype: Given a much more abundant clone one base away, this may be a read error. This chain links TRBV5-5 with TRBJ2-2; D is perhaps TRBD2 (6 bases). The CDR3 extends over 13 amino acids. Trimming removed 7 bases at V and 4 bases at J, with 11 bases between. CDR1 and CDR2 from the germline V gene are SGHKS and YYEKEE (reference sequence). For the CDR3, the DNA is TGTGCCAGCTGCCTGGGACTCACCGGGGAGCTGTTTTTT. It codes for CASCLGLTGELFF.

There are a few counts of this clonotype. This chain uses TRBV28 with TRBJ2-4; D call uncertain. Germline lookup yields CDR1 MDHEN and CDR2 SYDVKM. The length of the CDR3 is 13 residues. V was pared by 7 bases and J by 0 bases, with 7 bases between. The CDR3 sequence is CASIGLAKNIQYF. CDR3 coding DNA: TGTGCCAGCATTGGTCTAGCCAAAAACATTCAGTACTTC.

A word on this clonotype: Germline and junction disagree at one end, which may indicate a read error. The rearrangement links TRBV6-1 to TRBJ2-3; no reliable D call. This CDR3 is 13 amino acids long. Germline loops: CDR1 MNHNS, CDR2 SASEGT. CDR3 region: CASGEVAADTQYF. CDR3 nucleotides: TGTGCCAGCGGTGAAGTCGCGGCCGATACCCAGTATTTT.

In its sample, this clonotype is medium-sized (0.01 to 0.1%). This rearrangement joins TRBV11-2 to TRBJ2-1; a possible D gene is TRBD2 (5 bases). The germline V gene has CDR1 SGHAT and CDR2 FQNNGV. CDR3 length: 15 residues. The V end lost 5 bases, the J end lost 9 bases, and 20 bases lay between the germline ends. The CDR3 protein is CASSLRPAESGEQFF. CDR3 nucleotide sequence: TGTGCCAGCAGCCTTAGGCCAGCGGAGTCGGGTGAGCAGTTCTTC.

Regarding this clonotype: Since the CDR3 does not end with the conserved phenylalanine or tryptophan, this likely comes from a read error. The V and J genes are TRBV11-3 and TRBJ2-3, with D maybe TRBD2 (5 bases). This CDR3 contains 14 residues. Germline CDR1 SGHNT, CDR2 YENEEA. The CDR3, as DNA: TGTGCCAGTAGCTTCAGGACTGGCACAGATACGCAGTATCTT. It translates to CASSFRTGTDTQYL.

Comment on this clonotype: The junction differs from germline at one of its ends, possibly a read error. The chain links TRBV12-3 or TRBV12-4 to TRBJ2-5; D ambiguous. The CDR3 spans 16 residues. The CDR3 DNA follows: TGTGCCAGCAGTACCCGGAACACGGCTGCTCAAGAGACCCTGTACTTC. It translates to CASSTRNTAAQETLYF.

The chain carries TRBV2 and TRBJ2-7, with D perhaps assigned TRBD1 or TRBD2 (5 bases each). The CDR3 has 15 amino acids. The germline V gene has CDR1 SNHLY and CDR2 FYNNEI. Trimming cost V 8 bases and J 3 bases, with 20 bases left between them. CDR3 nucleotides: TGTGCCAGCGGTCAAAAAGGGACGGCCATCTACGAGCAGTACTTC. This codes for CASGQKGTAIYEQYF.

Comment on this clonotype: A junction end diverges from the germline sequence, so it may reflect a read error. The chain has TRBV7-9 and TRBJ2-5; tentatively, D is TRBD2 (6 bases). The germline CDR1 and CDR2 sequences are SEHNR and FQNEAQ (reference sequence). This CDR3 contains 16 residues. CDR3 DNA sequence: TGTGCTAGCAGCCCCCGGACTAACGAGAACCAAGAGACCCAGTACTTC. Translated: CASSPRTNENQETQYF.

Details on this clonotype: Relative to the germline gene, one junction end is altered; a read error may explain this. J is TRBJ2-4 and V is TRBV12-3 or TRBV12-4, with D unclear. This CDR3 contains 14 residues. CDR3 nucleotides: TGTGCCAGCAGTTTTAGGAATGCCAAAAACATTCATTACTTC. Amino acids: CASSFRNAKNIHYF.

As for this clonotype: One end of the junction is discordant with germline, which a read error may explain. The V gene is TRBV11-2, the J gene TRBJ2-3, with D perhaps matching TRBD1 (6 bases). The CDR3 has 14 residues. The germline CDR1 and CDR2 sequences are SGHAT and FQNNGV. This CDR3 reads CAGSLDKGVDTQYF. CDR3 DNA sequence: TGTGCCGGCAGCCTGGACAAGGGGGTAGATACGCAGTATTTT. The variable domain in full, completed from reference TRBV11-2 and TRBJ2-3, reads EAGVAQSPRYKIIEKRQSVAFWCNPISGHATLYWYQQILGQGPKLLIQFQNNGVVDDSQLPKDRFSAERLKGVDSTLKIQPAKLEDSAVYLCAGSLDKGVDTQYFGPGTRLTVL.

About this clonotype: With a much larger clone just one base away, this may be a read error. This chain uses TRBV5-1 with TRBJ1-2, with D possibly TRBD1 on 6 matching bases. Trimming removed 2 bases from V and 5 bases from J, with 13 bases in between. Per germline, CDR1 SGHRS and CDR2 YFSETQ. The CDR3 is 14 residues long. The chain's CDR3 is CASSFGGIDYGYTF. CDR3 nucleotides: TGCGCCAGCAGCTTTGGGGGCATAGATTATGGCTACACCTTC.

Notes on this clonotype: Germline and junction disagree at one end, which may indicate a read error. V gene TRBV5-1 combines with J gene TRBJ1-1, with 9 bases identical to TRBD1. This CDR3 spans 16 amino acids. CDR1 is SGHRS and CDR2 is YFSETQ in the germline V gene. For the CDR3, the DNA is TGCGCCAGCAGCTCACCGGAGGGACAGGGCGGCACTAAAGCTTTCTTT. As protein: CASSSPEGQGGTKAFF.